This T cell receptor (beta chain) was documented in a study of cytomegalovirus exposure and HLA in healthy donors. Turning to the study itself: Membership in the Caucasian-associated ancestry cluster was found for around four fifths of roughly 400 genotyped donors.

The primer mix had 60 Vbeta and 13 Jbeta primers. Method: immunoSEQ multiplex PCR; TCRdb's copy keeps in-frame clones and lacks some. The profile covers over 150,000 clones, with 87% appearing a single time and around 0.85% taken by the ten largest. The CDR3 extends over 15 amino acids. CDR1 LGHNT and CDR2 FRNRAP come from the germline V gene. Trimming cost V 5 bases and J 8 bases, with 21 bases left between them. Sequencing was carried out using PBMCs. The clonotype comes from a woman aged 25 to 45 in good health and CMV-seronegative. The chain links TRBV12-5 to TRBJ1-2; D might be TRBD1 (5 bases). The CDR3 DNA reads TGTGCTAGTGGTCTCCACCGGGACTTCGAAGGAGGCTACACCTTC. Encoded protein: CASGLHRDFEGGYTF. Complete variable domain (other parts from reference TRBV12-5 and TRBJ1-2): DARVTQTPRHKVTEMGQEVTMRCQPILGHNTVFWYRQTMMQGLELLAYFRNRAPLDDSGMPKDRFSAEMPDATLATLKIQPSEPRDSAVYFCASGLHRDFEGGYTFGSGTRLTVV.